This entry describes one T cell receptor (beta chain). The V segment lost 8 bases and the J segment 3 bases; nucleotides outside the gene matches: 7. From germline, CDR1 is ENHRY and CDR2 SYGVKD. The CDR3 extends over 14 amino acids. This specimen comes from a study of cytomegalovirus exposure and HLA in healthy donors. The PCR employed 60 Vbeta primers together with 13 Jbeta primers. Method: immunoSEQ multiplex PCR; TCRdb's copy keeps in-frame clones and lacks some. The table records almost 65,000 clones, over 70% of them present only once. What was sequenced was PBMCs. The sequence derives from a male donor in good health and CMV-seropositive. The genes are TRBV10-3 and TRBJ2-3, with 8 positions matching TRBD2. CDR3 amino acids: CAIHGGALTDTQYF. The CDR3 DNA sequence: TGTGCCATCCACGGGGGGGCATTAACAGATACGCAGTATTTT.